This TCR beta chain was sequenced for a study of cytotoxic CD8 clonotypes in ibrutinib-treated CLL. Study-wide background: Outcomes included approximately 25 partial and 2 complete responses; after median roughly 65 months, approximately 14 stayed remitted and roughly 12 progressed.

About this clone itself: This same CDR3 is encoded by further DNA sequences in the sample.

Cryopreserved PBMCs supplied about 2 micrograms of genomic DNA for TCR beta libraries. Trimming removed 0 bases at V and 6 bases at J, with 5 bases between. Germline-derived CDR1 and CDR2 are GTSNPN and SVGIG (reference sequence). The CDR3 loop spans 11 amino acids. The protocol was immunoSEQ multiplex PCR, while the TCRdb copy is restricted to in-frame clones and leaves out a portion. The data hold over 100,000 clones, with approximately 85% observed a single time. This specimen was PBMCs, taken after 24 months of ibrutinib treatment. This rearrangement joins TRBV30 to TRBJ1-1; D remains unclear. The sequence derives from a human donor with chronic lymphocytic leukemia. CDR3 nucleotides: TGTGCCTGGAGTGTACGAGCTGAAGCTTTCTTT. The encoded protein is CAWSVRAEAFF.